This passage covers 27 T cell receptor beta chains from one sample sequenced in a study of blood T cell repertoires in COVID-19. The data were produced by immunoSEQ multiplex PCR, yet TCRdb's version contains in-frame clones alone and is incomplete. This sample has over 200,000 clones, with 80% to 85% found just once. The source material was peripheral blood. All receptors derive from a man in his forties or fifties with acute or convalescent COVID-19.

The J gene is TRBJ1-1, the V gene TRBV7-3, with D possibly matching TRBD1 (6 bases). The CDR3 runs to 14 residues. V lost 5 bases and J 5 bases, leaving 15 bases between the germline ends. The germline CDR1 and CDR2 sequences are SGHTA and FQGTGA. The CDR3 loop reads CASSTQGGGTEAFF. Written as DNA, the CDR3 is TGTGCCAGCAGCACCCAAGGGGGAGGGACTGAAGCTTTCTTT.

The chain has TRBV6-1 and TRBJ1-5; D is perhaps TRBD1 (6 bases). The CDR3 is 16 amino acids. Trimming left V 2 bases short and J 1 base short, with 12 bases between. Germline V gives CDR1 MNHNS, CDR2 SASEGT. In DNA form, the CDR3 reads TGTGCCAGCAGTGAACGGGGGGCAATAAGCAATCAGCCCCAGCATTTT. As protein: CASSERGAISNQPQHF.

The chain links TRBV5-6 to TRBJ2-5; the D gene is possibly TRBD1 (5 bases). The CDR3 covers 15 residues. The germline gives CDR1 SGHDT, CDR2 YYEEEE. V shed 2 bases and J shed 5 bases, with 16 bases lying between them. CDR3 amino acids: CASSFRAGWAETQYF. The DNA of the CDR3 is TGTGCCAGCAGCTTCCGGGCAGGGTGGGCGGAGACCCAGTACTTC.

V gene TRBV5-1 combines with J gene TRBJ2-1, with 11 positions matching TRBD2. The CDR3 loop spans 16 amino acids. Germline-derived CDR1 and CDR2 are SGHRS and YFSETQ. The junction had 10 bases not matched to a gene; V was cut back by 3 bases and J by 8 bases. Here the CDR3 reads CASSWRTSGSKYEQFF. The CDR3 nucleotides read TGCGCCAGCAGCTGGAGAACTAGCGGGAGTAAGTATGAGCAGTTCTTC.

The chain has TRBV11-2 and TRBJ1-4; D may be TRBD1 (6 bases). This CDR3 has 17 amino acids. Trimming cost V 5 bases and J 5 bases, with 21 bases left between them. Germline assignment: CDR1 SGHAT and CDR2 FQNNGV. The CDR3 DNA reads TGTGCCAGCAGCCCATGGGGGCGGACAGCCTCCAATGAAAAACTGTTTTTT. It specifies CASSPWGRTASNEKLFF. Looking up the rest from reference TRBV11-2 and TRBJ1-4 gives the full variable domain: EAGVAQSPRYKIIEKRQSVAFWCNPISGHATLYWYQQILGQGPKLLIQFQNNGVVDDSQLPKDRFSAERLKGVDSTLKIQPAKLEDSAVYLCASSPWGRTASNEKLFFGSGTQLSVL.

The CDR3 here is CASSSSTGYYGYTF. CDR3 DNA: TGTGCCAGCAGCTCCTCCACAGGGTACTATGGCTACACCTTC. This chain joins TRBV7-2 and TRBJ1-2; tentatively, D is TRBD1 (6 bases). The CDR3 is made up of 14 amino acids. Trimming removed 4 bases at V and 3 bases at J, with 12 bases between. Germline lookup yields CDR1 SGHTA and CDR2 FQGNSA.

The chain recombines TRBV19 with TRBJ1-5; D is possibly TRBD1 (5 bases). CDR3 length: 15 amino acids. Looked up from germline, CDR1 is LNHDA and CDR2 is SQIVND (reference sequence). V dropped 7 bases and J dropped 2 bases, with 15 bases sitting between them. The CDR3 protein is CASMSLRGGNQPQHF. CDR3 coding DNA: TGTGCCAGTATGAGTCTTAGGGGTGGCAATCAGCCCCAGCATTTT. The full variable domain, rest sourced from reference TRBV19 and TRBJ1-5, is DGGITQSPKYLFRKEGQNVTLSCEQNLNHDAMYWYRQDPGQGLRLIYYSQIVNDFQKGDIAEGYSVSREKKESFPLTVTSAQKNPTAFYLCASMSLRGGNQPQHFGDGTRLSIL.

V usage is TRBV27 and J usage is TRBJ1-3; 9 bases map to TRBD1. The CDR3 consists of 15 residues. V gave up 6 bases and J gave up 2 bases; unmatched junction bases: 5. Germline CDR1 reads MNHEY; CDR2 reads SMNVEV (reference sequence). CDR3 protein: CASRPGQGTGNTIYF. The CDR3 coding sequence is TGTGCCAGCAGACCCGGACAGGGGACTGGAAACACCATATATTTT.

The chain recombines TRBV5-4 with TRBJ1-3; D is unclear. CDR1 and CDR2 from the germline V gene are SGHNT and YYREEE (reference sequence). The CDR3 runs to 14 residues. Trimming stripped 2 bases from V and 0 bases from J, with 6 bases between. CDR3 sequence (DNA): TGTGCCAGCAGCTTAGAACACTCTGGAAACACCATATATTTT. Translated: CASSLEHSGNTIYF.

The gene calls are TRBV4-1 and TRBJ1-1, with TRBD1 matching 9 bases. The CDR3 is 14 amino acids. Germline-derived CDR1 and CDR2 are MGHRA and YSYEKL. The J segment lost 3 bases and the V segment lost 2 bases, leaving 1 base of the junction unmatched. The CDR3 region is CASSQRQGDTEAFF. The CDR3 nucleotides are TGCGCCAGCAGCCAAAGACAGGGGGACACTGAAGCTTTCTTT.

V usage is TRBV6-1 and J usage is TRBJ1-1; D remains unclear. V was clipped by 2 bases and J by 4 bases, with 11 bases between them. The CDR3 consists of 14 residues. The germline gives CDR1 MNHNS, CDR2 SASEGT. The CDR3 spells CASSEPGLATEAFF. In nucleotides, the CDR3 is TGTGCCAGCAGTGAACCCGGCCTAGCCACTGAAGCTTTCTTT.

This clone has just one count. V gene TRBV7-2 combines with J gene TRBJ2-3; 10 bases agree with TRBD2. This CDR3 comprises 16 residues. V lost 6 bases, J lost 2 bases, and 8 bases stayed unmatched. From germline, CDR1 is SGHTA and CDR2 FQGNSA. The CDR3, as DNA: TGTGCCAGCAGGGTAGGACTAGCGGTATTCACAGATACGCAGTATTTT. Translating gives CASRVGLAVFTDTQYF.

The table lists this clone with a count of one. The V call is TRBV19, the J call TRBJ2-7; 9 bases line up with TRBD1. With 6 bases clipped from V and 0 bases from J, the junction kept 12 bases outside the gene matches. Germline CDR1 is LNHDA and CDR2 is SQIVND (reference sequence). The CDR3 is made up of 17 amino acids. The CDR3 bases are TGTGCCAGTAGGCGGACTACCGGGACAGGGAGCTCCTACGAGCAGTACTTC. Translating it yields CASRRTTGTGSSYEQYF. Full variable domain (missing parts from reference TRBV19 and TRBJ2-7): DGGITQSPKYLFRKEGQNVTLSCEQNLNHDAMYWYRQDPGQGLRLIYYSQIVNDFQKGDIAEGYSVSREKKESFPLTVTSAQKNPTAFYLCASRRTTGTGSSYEQYFGPGTRLTVT.

The chain employs TRBV29-1 and TRBJ2-3; 8 bases are shared with TRBD1. V dropped 6 bases and J dropped 0; count of bases not matched to a gene: 8. Germline V CDR1 and CDR2: SQVTM, ANQGSEA. The CDR3 is made up of 15 amino acids. The CDR3 nucleotides are TGCAGCGTCTCACCAGGGGGCGGGAGCACAGATACGCAGTATTTT. This encodes CSVSPGGGSTDTQYF.

The CDR3 is CASSQEPGDNYGYTF. CDR3 nucleotides: TGTGCCAGCAGCCAAGAACCAGGGGATAACTATGGCTACACCTTC. The V and J genes are TRBV4-2 and TRBJ1-2; tentatively, D is TRBD1 (6 bases). This CDR3 region has 15 residues. Germline values: CDR1 LGHNA, CDR2 YNFKEQ. V was trimmed by 0 bases and J by 1 base, leaving 9 bases between them.

This clone was counted a single time. The chain couples TRBV7-2 to TRBJ1-2, with a tentative D call TRBD1 (5 bases). There are 14 residues in the CDR3. V shed 5 bases and J shed 8 bases, with 18 bases lying between them. Germline V gene data show CDR1 as SGHTA and CDR2 as FQGNSA. In nucleotides, the CDR3 is TGTGCCAGCAGCGTCTACAGGACGTCTGGGGGCTACACCTTC. Translating it yields CASSVYRTSGGYTF.

The chain uses TRBV11-3 and TRBJ2-2, with 8 bases lining up with TRBD2. Trimming removed 5 bases from V and 2 bases from J; junction bases left unmatched: 7. Germline lookup yields CDR1 SGHNT and CDR2 YENEEA. The CDR3 has 16 residues. CDR3 sequence: CASSPSSGINTGELFF. Written as DNA, the CDR3 is TGTGCCAGCAGCCCGAGTAGCGGGATCAACACCGGGGAGCTGTTTTTT.

This clone was seen a few times. The chain links TRBV6-6 to TRBJ1-4, with unresolved D. The CDR3 consists of 15 residues. Trimming stripped 2 bases from V and 0 bases from J, with 7 bases between. Looked up from germline, CDR1 is MNHNY and CDR2 is SVGAGI (reference sequence). The CDR3 DNA follows: TGTGCCAGCAGTTACCTAGGTCCAACTAATGAAAAACTGTTTTTT. This translates into CASSYLGPTNEKLFF.

The chain links TRBV7-2 to TRBJ2-1; 12 positions match TRBD2. V trimming: 3 bases; J trimming: 4 bases; junction bases outside the gene matches: 1. This CDR3 has 15 amino acids. Per germline, CDR1 SGHTA and CDR2 FQGNSA. CDR3 residues: CASSLTSGGYNEQFF. The CDR3 DNA reads TGTGCCAGCAGCTTGACTAGCGGGGGATACAATGAGCAGTTCTTC.

The chain employs TRBV30 and TRBJ1-2; a weak D match, TRBD1 (6 bases). CDR3 length: 15 residues. Deletions cut 5 bases from V and 3 bases from J, with 19 bases between. Germline V gene sequence: CDR1 GTSNPN, CDR2 SVGIG (reference sequence). The CDR3 spells CAWADEWDTDYGYTF. DNA of the CDR3: TGTGCCTGGGCCGACGAATGGGACACAGACTATGGCTACACCTTC.

The rearrangement links TRBV7-2 to TRBJ1-1; D is undetermined. This CDR3 region has 13 residues. Germline CDR1 reads SGHTA; CDR2 reads FQGNSA. Trimming left V 6 bases short and J 6 bases short, with 14 bases between. The CDR3 loop is CASSTSISAEAFF. CDR3 DNA: TGTGCCAGCAGTACTTCCATTTCCGCTGAAGCTTTCTTT.

This chain links TRBV5-1 with TRBJ2-5; D is unclear. The CDR3 length is 15 residues. CDR1 is SGHRS, CDR2 YFSETQ, per germline. V was pared by 3 bases and J by 5 bases, with 17 bases between. CDR3 sequence reads: CASSSETSPYETQYF. CDR3 coding DNA: TGCGCCAGCAGCTCGGAGACGTCTCCCTATGAGACCCAGTACTTC.

V gene TRBV5-1 combines with J gene TRBJ1-1, with 7 bases matching TRBD1. V lost 4 bases to trimming and J lost 7 bases; unmatched junction nucleotides: 10. Looked up from germline, CDR1 is SGHRS and CDR2 is YFSETQ. The CDR3 consists of 14 residues. The CDR3 DNA reads TGCGCCAGCAGCGACGGGACAGTAATCCTTGAAGCTTTCTTT. Protein sequence: CASSDGTVILEAFF.

The chain is built from TRBV5-6 and TRBJ2-5, with D perhaps matching TRBD2 (5 bases). V gave up 4 bases and J gave up 0 bases, with 10 bases separating them. There are 14 residues in the CDR3. The germline gives CDR1 SGHDT, CDR2 YYEEEE. The CDR3 protein is CASSPDFHQETQYF. CDR3 nucleotides: TGTGCCAGCAGCCCGGACTTTCACCAAGAGACCCAGTACTTC.

V gene TRBV4-2 combines with J gene TRBJ2-1; 9 bases are shared with TRBD2. CDR3 length equals 16 residues. The J segment lost 9 bases and the V segment lost 3 bases, leaving 12 bases of the junction unmatched. Per the germline V gene, CDR1 is LGHNA and CDR2 is YNFKEQ. The CDR3 loop is CASSQLELAGYSEQFF. The DNA for the CDR3 is TGTGCCAGCAGCCAGCTTGAGCTAGCGGGATATAGTGAGCAGTTCTTC.

This chain joins TRBV11-2 and TRBJ1-2; D call uncertain. V lost 1 base and J lost 8, with 11 bases in between. The CDR3 spans 13 residues. Germline loops: CDR1 SGHAT, CDR2 FQNNGV. CDR3 DNA: TGTGCCAGCAGCTTAGGACAATCTCGGGGCTACACCTTC. Amino acids: CASSLGQSRGYTF.

The sample holds one count of this clone. The V gene is TRBV6-2 or TRBV6-3, the J gene TRBJ2-7; D is uncertain. The V end was cut by 5 bases, the J end by 0 bases, with 8 bases between. This CDR3 has 13 residues. Germline CDR1 and CDR2: MNHEY and SVGEGT. In DNA, the CDR3 is TGTGCCAGCAGTCTTCCGTTCTCCTACGAGCAGTACTTC. Protein product: CASSLPFSYEQYF.